This is a list of T cell receptor beta chains from one sample in a study of CD8+CD57+ T cells in acquired aplastic anemia. TCRdb reprocessed the reads via MiXCR and lists one record per CDR3 protein. In the table there are hundreds of thousands of distinct CDR3 sequences, roughly half of which are singletons. The sequencing sample was made of sorted CD4+, CD8+, or CD8+CD57+ T cells (not recorded which) from PBMCs. The receptors here all came from a human donor with severe aplastic anemia or a healthy control (not recorded which). The CDR3 runs from the conserved cysteine through the conserved F or W. The D gene is left open where the match is weak. Not every row has a clone size; where given, it reads once, few, many or a size class.

d_call clone_size j_call v_call cdr3_nt cdr3_aa
. few TRBJ2-1 TRBV7-9 TGTGCCAGCAGCTTAGGTTTACAGACTGAGCAGTTCTTC CASSLGLQTEQFF
. many TRBJ2-7 TRBV13 TGTGCCAGCAGCCCGGGACGGATCTACGAGCAGTACTTC CASSPGRIYEQYF
. few TRBJ2-3 TRBV2 TGTGCCAGCAGTGGGTCTAGCCCCACAGATACGCAGTATTTT CASSGSSPTDTQYF
. . TRBJ2-2 TRBV9 TGTGCCAGTAGTCCCGGGGCCAACGCGGGGACCGGGGAGCTGTTTTTT CASSPGANAGTGELFF
. many TRBJ1-5 TRBV7-2 TGTGCCAGCAGCTTACGGGGTGGCGGCAATCAGCCCCAGCATTTT CASSLRGGGNQPQHF
. . TRBJ1-1 TRBV6-6 TGTGCCACTAGTATCGGGGGCGATGGCACTGAAGCTTTCTTT CATSIGGDGTEAFF
TRBD1 few TRBJ2-7 TRBV6-6 TGTGCCAGCAGTTATCCCGGGACAGTGTCCTACGAGCAGTACTTC CASSYPGTVSYEQYF
. many TRBJ2-3 TRBV19 TGTGCCAGTAGTATAGGTTTGGTCGATACGCAGTATTTT CASSIGLVDTQYF
TRBD2 . TRBJ2-3 TRBV7-6 TGTGCCAGCAGCTTAGGCGCGGGGGGGGGCACAGATACGCAGTATTTT CASSLGAGGGTDTQYF
. . TRBJ1-2 TRBV2 TGTGCCAACCCAGACGGAAGATATGGCTACACCTTC CANPDGRYGYTF
. . TRBJ1-1 TRBV20-1 TGCAGTGCACAGTCCAGGGGAATTGAAGCTTTCTTT CSAQSRGIEAFF
TRBD2 . TRBJ2-7 TRBV4-1 TGCGCCAGCAGCCAAGACAGAGCGGGACGTTACGAGCAGTACTTC CASSQDRAGRYEQYF
. many TRBJ1-1 TRBV12-5 TGTGCTAGTGGTCCCCGGGGGCCAGACAACACTGAAGCTTTCTTT CASGPRGPDNTEAFF
. . TRBJ2-7 TRBV7-9 TGCGCCAGCAGCCCTGAACGAGACGAGCAGTACTTC CASSPERDEQYF
TRBD2 . TRBJ2-2 TRBV9 TGTGCCAGCAGCGGCTTAGCGGGAGAGGCATTGGTGGACACCGGGGAGCTGTTTTTT CASSGLAGEALVDTGELFF
TRBD1 . TRBJ2-3 TRBV2 TGTGCCAGCACCAAATTGACAGGGGTAACAGATACGCAGTGTTTT CASTKLTGVTDTQCF
TRBD1 many TRBJ1-2 TRBV19 TGTGCCAGTAGTATATTGGACAGGGCAAACGGCTACACCTTC CASSILDRANGYTF
. few TRBJ2-7 TRBV7-9 TGTGCCAGCAGCTTAGGGGGCCACGAGCAGTACTTC CASSLGGHEQYF
. . TRBJ1-2 TRBV20-1 TGCAGTGCTAGAGTAGCGGGGGGTGGCTACACCTTC CSARVAGGGYTF
. . TRBJ2-2 TRBV9 TGTGCCAGCAGCGTAGGTGTCGGGGAAGCCTACAATGAGCTGTTTTTT CASSVGVGEAYNELFF
. . TRBJ1-2 TRBV2 TGTGCCAGCAACCAGGGGCCCGACTATGGCTACACCTTC CASNQGPDYGYTF
. . TRBJ2-2 TRBV27 TGTGCCACCGGGGGACAGTCGGAAGCGAACACCGGGGAGCTGTTTTTT CATGGQSEANTGELFF
. . TRBJ1-1 TRBV7-3 TGCGCCAGCAGCTTGGGACGGAACACTGAAGCTTTCTTT CASSLGRNTEAFF
TRBD1 many TRBJ2-7 TRBV12-5 TGTGCTAGTGGAACGGGACAGGGGGCCTACGAGCAGTACTTC CASGTGQGAYEQYF
. . TRBJ2-7 TRBV10-3 . CAICSAREGVLYEQYF
. many TRBJ2-1 TRBV24-1 TGTGCCACCAGTGCCTCTTTAGTGGGGGAGCAGTTCTTC CATSASLVGEQFF
TRBD2 . TRBJ2-3 TRBV20-1 TGCAGTGCTAGTTCGCGGGAGGGAGGGGCAGATACGCAGTATTTT CSASSREGGADTQYF
TRBD1 . TRBJ1-2 TRBV7-3 TGTGCCAGCAGCTACTCACAGGGGAATGGCTACGCCTTC CASSYSQGNGYAF
. once TRBJ2-3 TRBV20-1 TGCAGTGCTCGATGGCCAGGGACCCCAACAGATACGCAGTATTTT CSARWPGTPTDTQYF
. . TRBJ1-6 TRBV5-1 TGCGCCAGCAGCTTGGCCGACCCAGGGGCATATAATTCACCCCTCCACTTT CASSLADPGAYNSPLHF
. many TRBJ1-1 TRBV2 TGTGCCAGCAGTGTAGTCGGTATTGAAGCTTTCTTT CASSVVGIEAFF
. few TRBJ2-5 TRBV7-8 TGTGCCAGCAGCTTAGTCGGGGGGCCAGGGACCCAGTACTTC CASSLVGGPGTQYF
. many TRBJ2-4 TRBV12-5 TGTGCTAGTGGCCCTGACCAGATAGCCAAAAACATTCAGTACTTC CASGPDQIAKNIQYF
. many TRBJ1-2 TRBV20-1 TGCAGTGCTCCTACCCCCGGGTTTCGGAGCTACACCTTC CSAPTPGFRSYTF
TRBD1 many TRBJ2-1 TRBV5-8 TGTGCCAGCAGCTTAGCCGGGACAGAGAACAATGAGCAGTTCTTC CASSLAGTENNEQFF
TRBD1 many TRBJ2-2 TRBV5-8 TGTGCCAGCAGCTCCGGGACAGGGGACACCGGGGAGCTGTTTTTT CASSSGTGDTGELFF
TRBD1 . TRBJ2-3 TRBV7-3 TGTGCCAGCAGCTCGGGACAGGGTGAAGATACGCAGTATTTT CASSSGQGEDTQYF
TRBD2 . TRBJ2-1 TRBV2 TGTGCCAGCAGTGAAGAGGGACTAACGGCCTACAATGAGCAGTTCTTC CASSEEGLTAYNEQFF
. . TRBJ1-3 TRBV7-9 TGTGCCAGCAGCTTAGCCAACACCATATATTTT CASSLANTIYF
. few TRBJ2-1 TRBV20-1 TGCAGTGCCCCGGGTTCAGGAGTCAAGCAGTTCTTC CSAPGSGVKQFF
. once TRBJ1-1 TRBV12-5 TGTGCTAGTGGTTTGGTGAGGAACACTGAAGCTTTCTTT CASGLVRNTEAFF
. few TRBJ1-2 TRBV7-3 TGTGCCAGCAGCAAACAGGGATCCCATGGCTACACCTTC CASSKQGSHGYTF
TRBD2 . TRBJ2-1 TRBV7-2 TGTGCCAGCAGCTTAGGACTAGCGGGCGCGGGGCATGAGCAGTTCTTC CASSLGLAGAGHEQFF
. . TRBJ1-2 TRBV5-1 TGCGCCAGCAGTTCGGATGCAGGAGACGGCTACACCTTC CASSSDAGDGYTF
. many TRBJ1-1 TRBV6-2/TRBV6-3 TGTGCCAGCACAGTGAACACTGAAGCTTTCTTT CASTVNTEAFF